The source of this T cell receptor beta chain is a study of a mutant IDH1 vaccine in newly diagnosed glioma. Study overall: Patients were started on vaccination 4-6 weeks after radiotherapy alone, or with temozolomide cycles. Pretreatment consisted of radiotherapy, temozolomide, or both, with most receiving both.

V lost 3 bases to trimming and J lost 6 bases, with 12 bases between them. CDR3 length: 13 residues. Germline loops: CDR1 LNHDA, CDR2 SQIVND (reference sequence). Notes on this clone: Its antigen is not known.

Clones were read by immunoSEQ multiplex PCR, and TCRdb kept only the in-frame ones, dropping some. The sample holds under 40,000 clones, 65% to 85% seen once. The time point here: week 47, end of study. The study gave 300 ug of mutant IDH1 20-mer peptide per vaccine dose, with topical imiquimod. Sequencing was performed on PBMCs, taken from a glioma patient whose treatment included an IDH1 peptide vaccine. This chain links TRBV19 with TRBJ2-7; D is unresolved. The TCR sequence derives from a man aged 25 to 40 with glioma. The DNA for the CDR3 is TGTGCCAGTAGTATCTCCCCCGGGTCCGAGCAGTACTTC. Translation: CASSISPGSEQYF. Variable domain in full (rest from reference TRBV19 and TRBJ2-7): DGGITQSPKYLFRKEGQNVTLSCEQNLNHDAMYWYRQDPGQGLRLIYYSQIVNDFQKGDIAEGYSVSREKKESFPLTVTSAQKNPTAFYLCASSISPGSEQYFGPGTRLTVT.